These T cell receptor beta chains were read from a single sample in a study of blood T cell repertoires in COVID-19. Some clones are missing from TCRdb's copy, which holds only in-frame ones; the method was immunoSEQ multiplex PCR. Here the sample spans around 33,000 clones, approximately 82% being singletons. The sequencing sample was made of peripheral blood. The receptor source for this set is an elderly man with active or convalescent COVID-19. CDR3s leave out the opening cysteine and the closing phenylalanine or tryptophan.

v_gene	CDR3aa
TRBV18	ASSPRQGTSEKLF
TRBV11-3	ASSLEVGTGSSYEQY
TRBV5-6	ASSFGGTDYEQY
TRBV7-9	ASTQQAGTGESPLH
TRBV29-1	SVGAAQPTDTQY
TRBV4-3	ASSQETSGRSILGTQY
TRBV28	ASSLGTGADYNEQF
TRBV5-1	ASSLGEGDSYEQY
TRBV24-1	ATSDLKDGWREQF
TRBV5-5	ASSWTGGSYNEQF
TRBV20-1	SGFESYEQY
TRBV5-1	ASSQGDDTGELF
TRBV5-8	ASSSYRVYQETQY
TRBV5-4	ASSLKRQGGEKLF
TRBV19	ASRGQGNEKLF
TRBV3-1/TRBV3-2	ASSQDPGGEAF
TRBV5-8	ASSLVGTGKGYGYT
TRBV29-1	SVERDRAPCGSTYEQY
TRBV7-2	ASSLVQGASGYT
TRBV25-1	ASSDDITEAF
TRBV27	ASSPRQGSVPYEQY
TRBV10-1	ASSDLMREGPGHADTQY
TRBV10-3	AIKDRGRVNTEAF
TRBV5-1	ASGQNVNTEAF
TRBV10-1	ASSESASGRASINTGELF
TRBV10-3	AISLAGTGGNTIY
TRBV9	ASSVGIRGGSSYNEQF
TRBV6-5	ASTRGPNSPLH